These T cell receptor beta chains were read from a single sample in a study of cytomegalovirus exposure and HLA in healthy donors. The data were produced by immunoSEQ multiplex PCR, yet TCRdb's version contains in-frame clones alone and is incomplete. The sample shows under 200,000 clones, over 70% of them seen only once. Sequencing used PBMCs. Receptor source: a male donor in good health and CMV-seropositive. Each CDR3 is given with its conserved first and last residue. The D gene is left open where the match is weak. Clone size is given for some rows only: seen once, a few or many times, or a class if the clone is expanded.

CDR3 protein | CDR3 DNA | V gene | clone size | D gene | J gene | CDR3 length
CAWDSSSGNTIYF | TGTGCCTGGGACAGCTCCTCTGGAAACACCATATATTTT | TRBV30 | . | . | TRBJ1-3 | 13
CASSTSGATNEKLFF | TGTGCCAGTAGTACTTCGGGGGCAACTAATGAAAAACTGTTTTTT | TRBV19 | . | . | TRBJ1-4 | 15
CASSGGSSTDTQYF | TGTGCCAGCAGTGGAGGCAGCAGCACAGATACGCAGTATTTT | TRBV2 | . | . | TRBJ2-3 | 14
CASSGRDSYSPLHF | TGTGCCAGCAGCGGGAGGGACAGCTATTCACCCCTCCACTTT | TRBV9 | . | TRBD1 | TRBJ1-6 | 14
CASWDRRSYEQYF | TGTGCCAGCTGGGACAGAAGGTCCTACGAGCAGTACTTC | TRBV2 | . | TRBD1 | TRBJ2-7 | 13
CASSAGDTGELFF | TGTGCCAGCAGTGCAGGGGATACCGGGGAGCTGTTTTTT | TRBV6-1 | . | . | TRBJ2-2 | 13
CASRIEGAIFYGYTF | TGTGCCAGCAGGATCGAGGGGGCGATCTTCTATGGCTACACCTTC | TRBV6-1 | . | TRBD1 | TRBJ1-2 | 15
CASSYAGGDHEQFF | TGTGCCAGCAGTTACGCGGGGGGGGACCATGAGCAGTTCTTC | TRBV6-6 | . | TRBD2 | TRBJ2-1 | 14
CSAGESRYEQYF | TGCAGCGCCGGGGAGAGTCGCTACGAGCAGTACTTC | TRBV29-1 | . | . | TRBJ2-7 | 12
CASSGGGSYEQYF | TGTGCCAGCAGCGGGGGCGGCTCCTACGAGCAGTACTTC | TRBV5-6 | . | . | TRBJ2-7 | 13
CASRGGGEAFF | TGTGCCAGCAGGGGCGGGGGTGAAGCTTTCTTT | TRBV6-5 | . | . | TRBJ1-1 | 11
CASILSGTGVDEQFF | TGTGCCAGCATCCTTAGTGGGACAGGGGTTGATGAGCAGTTCTTC | TRBV7-2 | few | TRBD1 | TRBJ2-1 | 15
CASSLFGGDLQETQYF | TGCGCCAGCAGCTTGTTTGGCGGGGACCTACAAGAGACCCAGTACTTC | TRBV5-1 | . | . | TRBJ2-5 | 16
CARWGDRDGYTF | TGTGCCAGGTGGGGAGACAGGGATGGCTACACCTTC | TRBV2 | . | TRBD1 | TRBJ1-2 | 12
CASSSTQGATGIQYF | TGTGCCAGCAGCTCGACCCAGGGGGCGACGGGCATTCAGTACTTC | TRBV5-4 | . | TRBD1 | TRBJ2-4 | 15
CAWSVRLAPTDTQYF | TGTGCCTGGAGTGTACGGCTAGCGCCCACAGATACGCAGTATTTT | TRBV30 | . | . | TRBJ2-3 | 15
CASSLGQGNTEAFF | TGTGCCAGTAGTCTTGGACAGGGCAACACTGAAGCTTTCTTT | TRBV19 | . | TRBD1 | TRBJ1-1 | 14
CASSLSSGETQYF | TGTGCCAGCAGCTTATCCAGCGGAGAGACCCAGTACTTC | TRBV7-9 | . | . | TRBJ2-5 | 13